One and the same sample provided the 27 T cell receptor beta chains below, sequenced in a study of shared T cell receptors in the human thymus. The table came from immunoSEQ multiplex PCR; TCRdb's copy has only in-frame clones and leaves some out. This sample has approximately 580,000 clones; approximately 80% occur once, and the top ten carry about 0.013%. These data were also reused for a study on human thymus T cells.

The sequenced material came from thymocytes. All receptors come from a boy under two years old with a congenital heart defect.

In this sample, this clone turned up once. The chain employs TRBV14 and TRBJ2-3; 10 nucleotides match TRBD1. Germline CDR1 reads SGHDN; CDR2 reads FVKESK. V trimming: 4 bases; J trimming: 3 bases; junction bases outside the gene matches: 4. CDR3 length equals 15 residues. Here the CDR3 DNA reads TGTGCCAGCAGCCCGGGACAGGGGACTACAGATACGCAGTATTTT. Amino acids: CASSPGQGTTDTQYF.

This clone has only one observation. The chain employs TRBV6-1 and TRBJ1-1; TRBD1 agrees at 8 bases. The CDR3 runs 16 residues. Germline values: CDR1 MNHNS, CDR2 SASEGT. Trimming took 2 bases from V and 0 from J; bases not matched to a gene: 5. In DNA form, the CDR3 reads TGTGCCAGCAGTGAAACGGGACAGGCTTTGAACACTGAAGCTTTCTTT. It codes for CASSETGQALNTEAFF.

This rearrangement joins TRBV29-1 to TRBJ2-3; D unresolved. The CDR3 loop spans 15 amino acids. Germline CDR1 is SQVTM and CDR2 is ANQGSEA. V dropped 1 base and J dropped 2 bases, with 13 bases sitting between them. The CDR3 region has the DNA TGCAGCGTTGAAGCACGCGGAGTTATCACAGATACGCAGTATTTT. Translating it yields CSVEARGVITDTQYF.

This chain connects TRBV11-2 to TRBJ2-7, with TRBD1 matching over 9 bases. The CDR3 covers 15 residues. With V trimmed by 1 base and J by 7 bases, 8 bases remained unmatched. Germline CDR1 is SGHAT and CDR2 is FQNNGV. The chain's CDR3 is CASSLGWDRDLEQYF. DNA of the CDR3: TGTGCCAGCAGCTTAGGGTGGGACAGGGACCTGGAGCAGTACTTC.

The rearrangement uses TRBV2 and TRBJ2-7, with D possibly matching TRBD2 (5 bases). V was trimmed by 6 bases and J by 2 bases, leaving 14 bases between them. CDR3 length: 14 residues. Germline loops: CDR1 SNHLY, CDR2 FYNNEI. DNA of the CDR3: TGTGCCAGCAGGGTCGATAGCGTCCCCTACGAGCAGTACTTC. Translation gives CASRVDSVPYEQYF.

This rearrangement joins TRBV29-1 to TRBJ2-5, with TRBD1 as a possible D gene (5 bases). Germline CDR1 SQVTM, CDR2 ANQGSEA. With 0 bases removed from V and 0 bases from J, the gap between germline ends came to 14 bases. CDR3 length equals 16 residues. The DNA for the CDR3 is TGCAGCGTTGAAGAAGCAGGGCACTCGCACCAAGAGACCCAGTACTTC. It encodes CSVEEAGHSHQETQYF.

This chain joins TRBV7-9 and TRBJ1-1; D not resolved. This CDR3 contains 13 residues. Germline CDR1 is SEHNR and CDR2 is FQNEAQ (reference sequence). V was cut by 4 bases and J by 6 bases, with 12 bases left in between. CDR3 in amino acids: CASSSLTPPEAFF. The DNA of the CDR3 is TGTGCCAGCAGCTCCCTAACCCCCCCTGAAGCTTTCTTT.

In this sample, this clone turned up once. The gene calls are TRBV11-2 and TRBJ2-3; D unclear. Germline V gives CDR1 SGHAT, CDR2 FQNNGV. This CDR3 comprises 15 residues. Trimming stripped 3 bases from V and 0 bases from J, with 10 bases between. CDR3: CASSFYETSTDTQYF. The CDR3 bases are TGTGCCAGCAGCTTTTACGAAACTAGCACAGATACGCAGTATTTT. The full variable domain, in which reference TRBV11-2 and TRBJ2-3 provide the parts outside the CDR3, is EAGVAQSPRYKIIEKRQSVAFWCNPISGHATLYWYQQILGQGPKLLIQFQNNGVVDDSQLPKDRFSAERLKGVDSTLKIQPAKLEDSAVYLCASSFYETSTDTQYFGPGTRLTVL.

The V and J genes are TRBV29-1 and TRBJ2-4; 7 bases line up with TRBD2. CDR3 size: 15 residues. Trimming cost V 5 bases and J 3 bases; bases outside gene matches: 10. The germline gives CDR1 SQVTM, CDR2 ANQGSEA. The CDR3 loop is CSVRSSAGDKNIQYF. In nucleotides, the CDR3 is TGCAGCGTTCGGAGTAGTGCGGGGGACAAAAACATTCAGTACTTC.

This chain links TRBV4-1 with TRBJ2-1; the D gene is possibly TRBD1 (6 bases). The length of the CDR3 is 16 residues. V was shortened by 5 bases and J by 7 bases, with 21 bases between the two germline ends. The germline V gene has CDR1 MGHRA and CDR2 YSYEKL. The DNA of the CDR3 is TGCGCCAGCAGCTTTCAACCAGGGGTTAAAGGTAATGAGCAGTTCTTC. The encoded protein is CASSFQPGVKGNEQFF.

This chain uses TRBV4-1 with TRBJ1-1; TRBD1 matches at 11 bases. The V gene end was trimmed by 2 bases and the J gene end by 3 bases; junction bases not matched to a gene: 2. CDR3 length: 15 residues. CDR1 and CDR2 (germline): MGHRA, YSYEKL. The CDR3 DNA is TGCGCCAGCAGCCAAATGGGACAGGGGGACACTGAAGCTTTCTTT. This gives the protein CASSQMGQGDTEAFF.

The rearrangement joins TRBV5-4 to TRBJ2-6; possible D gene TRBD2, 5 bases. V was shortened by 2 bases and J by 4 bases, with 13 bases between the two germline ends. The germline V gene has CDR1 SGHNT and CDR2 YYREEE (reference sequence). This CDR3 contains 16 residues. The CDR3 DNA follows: TGTGCCAGCAGCTTTCCACGAGAGGGAGGGGCCAACGTCCTGACTTTC. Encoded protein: CASSFPREGGANVLTF.

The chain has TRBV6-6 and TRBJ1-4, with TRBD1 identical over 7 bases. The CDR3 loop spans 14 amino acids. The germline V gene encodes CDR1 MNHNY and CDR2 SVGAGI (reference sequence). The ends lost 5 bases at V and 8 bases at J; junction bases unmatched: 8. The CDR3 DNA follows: TGTGCCAGCAGTCCCAGGGGGGTCGGAGAAAAACTGTTTTTT. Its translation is CASSPRGVGEKLFF.

The CDR3 protein is CASSLRTDRPSTDTQYF. The CDR3 DNA reads as TGTGCCAGCTCACTACGGACGGACAGACCGAGCACAGATACGCAGTATTTT. V is TRBV18 and J is TRBJ2-3; the D gene is possibly TRBD1 (6 bases). Trimming pared 4 bases from V and 0 bases from J, leaving 17 bases between. Germline-derived CDR1 and CDR2 are KGHSH and LQKENI. This CDR3 comprises 17 residues. The full variable domain, its missing parts supplied by reference TRBV18 and TRBJ2-3, is NAGVMQNPRHLVRRRGQEARLRCSPMKGHSHVYWYRQLPEEGLKFMVYLQKENIIDESGMPKERFSAEFPKEGPSILRIQQVVRGDSAAYFCASSLRTDRPSTDTQYFGPGTRLTVL.

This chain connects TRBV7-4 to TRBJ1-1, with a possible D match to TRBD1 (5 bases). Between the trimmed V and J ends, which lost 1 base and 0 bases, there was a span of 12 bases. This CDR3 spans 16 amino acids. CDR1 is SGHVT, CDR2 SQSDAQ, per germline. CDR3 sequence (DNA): TGTGCCAGCAGCTTAGGGGCAGGGCCGATGAACACTGAAGCTTTCTTT. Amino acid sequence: CASSLGAGPMNTEAFF.

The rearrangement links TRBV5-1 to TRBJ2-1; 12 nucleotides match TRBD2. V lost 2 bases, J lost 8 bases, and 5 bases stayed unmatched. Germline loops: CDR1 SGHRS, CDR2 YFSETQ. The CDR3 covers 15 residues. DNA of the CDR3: TGCGCCAGCAGCTTAACTAGCGGGAGGACCGATGAGCAGTTCTTC. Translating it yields CASSLTSGRTDEQFF.

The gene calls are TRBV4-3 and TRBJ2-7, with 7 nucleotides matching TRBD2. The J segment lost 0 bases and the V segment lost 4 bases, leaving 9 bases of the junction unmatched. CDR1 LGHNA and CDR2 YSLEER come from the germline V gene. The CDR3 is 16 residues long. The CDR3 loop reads CASSPSMWEGSYEQYF. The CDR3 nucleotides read TGCGCCAGCAGCCCCTCGATGTGGGAGGGCTCCTACGAGCAGTACTTC.

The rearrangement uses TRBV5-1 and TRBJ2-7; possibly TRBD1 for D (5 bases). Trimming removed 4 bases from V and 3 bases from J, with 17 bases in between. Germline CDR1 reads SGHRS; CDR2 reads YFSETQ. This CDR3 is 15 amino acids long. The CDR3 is CASSEDTLWGYEQYF. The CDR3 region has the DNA TGCGCCAGCAGCGAGGACACTTTATGGGGCTACGAGCAGTACTTC.

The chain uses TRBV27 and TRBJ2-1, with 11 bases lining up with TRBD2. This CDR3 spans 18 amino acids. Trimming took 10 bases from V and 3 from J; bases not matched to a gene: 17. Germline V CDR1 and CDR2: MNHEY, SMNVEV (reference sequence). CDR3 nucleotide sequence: TGTGCCACTCGCCGCTTAGCGGGAGGGATAACTTTCTACAATGAGCAGTTCTTC. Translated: CATRRLAGGITFYNEQFF.

In nucleotides, the CDR3 is TGTGCCAGCAGCTTAGAGGTGGGCCCGTTTAATGAAAAACTGTTTTTT. Translation: CASSLEVGPFNEKLFF. V and J are TRBV11-2 and TRBJ1-4; D is ambiguous. Per germline, CDR1 SGHAT and CDR2 FQNNGV. The CDR3 sequence is 16 residues long. V lost 0 bases and J lost 4, with 12 bases in between. The full variable domain, in which reference TRBV11-2 and TRBJ1-4 provide the parts outside the CDR3, is EAGVAQSPRYKIIEKRQSVAFWCNPISGHATLYWYQQILGQGPKLLIQFQNNGVVDDSQLPKDRFSAERLKGVDSTLKIQPAKLEDSAVYLCASSLEVGPFNEKLFFGSGTQLSVL.

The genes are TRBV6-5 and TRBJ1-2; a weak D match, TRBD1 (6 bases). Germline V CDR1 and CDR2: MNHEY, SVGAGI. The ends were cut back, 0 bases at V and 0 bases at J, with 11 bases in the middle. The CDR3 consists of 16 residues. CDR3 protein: CASSYSTGPANYGYTF. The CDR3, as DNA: TGTGCCAGCAGTTACTCGACAGGCCCAGCTAACTATGGCTACACCTTC.

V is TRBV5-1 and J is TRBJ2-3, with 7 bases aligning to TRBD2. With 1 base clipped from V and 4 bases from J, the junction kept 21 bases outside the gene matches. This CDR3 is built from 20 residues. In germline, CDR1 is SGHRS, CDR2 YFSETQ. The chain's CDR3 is CASSLIGGSSGEGLADTQYF. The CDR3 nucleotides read TGCGCCAGCAGCTTGATTGGAGGGTCGAGCGGGGAGGGGTTAGCAGATACGCAGTATTTT. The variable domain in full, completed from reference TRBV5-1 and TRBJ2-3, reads KAGVTQTPRYLIKTRGQQVTLSCSPISGHRSVSWYQQTPGQGLQFLFEYFSETQRNKGNFPGRFSGRQFSNSRSEMNVSTLELGDSALYLCASSLIGGSSGEGLADTQYFGPGTRLTVL.

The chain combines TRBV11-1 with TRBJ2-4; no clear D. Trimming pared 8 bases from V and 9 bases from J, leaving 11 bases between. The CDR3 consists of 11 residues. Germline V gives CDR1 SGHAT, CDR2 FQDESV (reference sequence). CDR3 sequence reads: CASGPSGIQYF. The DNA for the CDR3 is TGTGCCAGCGGTCCCTCGGGCATTCAGTACTTC.

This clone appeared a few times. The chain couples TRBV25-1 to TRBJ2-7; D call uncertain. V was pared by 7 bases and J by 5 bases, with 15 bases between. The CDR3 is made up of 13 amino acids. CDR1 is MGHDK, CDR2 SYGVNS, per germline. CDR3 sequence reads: CASNPLGQDEQYF. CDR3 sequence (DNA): TGTGCCAGCAACCCGCTTGGGCAGGACGAGCAGTACTTC.

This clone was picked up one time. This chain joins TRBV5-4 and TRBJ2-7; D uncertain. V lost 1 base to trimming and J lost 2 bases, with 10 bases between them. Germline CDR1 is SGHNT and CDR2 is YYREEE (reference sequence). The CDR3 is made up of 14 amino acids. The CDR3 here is CASSLSVSPYEQYF. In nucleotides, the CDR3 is TGTGCCAGCAGCTTGTCAGTCAGTCCCTACGAGCAGTACTTC.

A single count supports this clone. CDR3 amino acids: CASSIRGGVFETQYF. CDR3 in DNA: TGTGCCAGTAGTATTAGGGGTGGCGTCTTTGAGACCCAGTACTTC. This chain uses TRBV19 with TRBJ2-5; D possibly corresponds to TRBD1 (5 bases). The V gene's germline CDR1 is LNHDA and CDR2 SQIVND (reference sequence). V gave up 3 bases and J gave up 5 bases, with 16 bases separating them. The CDR3 sequence is 15 residues long.

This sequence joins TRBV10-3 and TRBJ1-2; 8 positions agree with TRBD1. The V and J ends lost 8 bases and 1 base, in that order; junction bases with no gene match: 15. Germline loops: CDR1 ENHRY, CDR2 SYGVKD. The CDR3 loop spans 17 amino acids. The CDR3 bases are TGTGCCATCTCACCTCTAGGACAGGGCGCTATTAACTATGGCTACACCTTC. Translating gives CAISPLGQGAINYGYTF.